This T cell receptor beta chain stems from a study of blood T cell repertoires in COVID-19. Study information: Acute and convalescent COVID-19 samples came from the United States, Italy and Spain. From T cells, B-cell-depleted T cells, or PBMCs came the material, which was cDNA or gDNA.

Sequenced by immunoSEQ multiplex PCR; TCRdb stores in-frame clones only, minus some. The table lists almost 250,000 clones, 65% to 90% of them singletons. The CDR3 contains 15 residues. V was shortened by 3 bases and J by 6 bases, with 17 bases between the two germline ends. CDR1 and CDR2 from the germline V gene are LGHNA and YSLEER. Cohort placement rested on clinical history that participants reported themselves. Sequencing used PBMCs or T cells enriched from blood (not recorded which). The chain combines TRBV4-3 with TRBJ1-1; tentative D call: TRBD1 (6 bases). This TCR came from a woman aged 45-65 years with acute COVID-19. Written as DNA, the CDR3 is TGCGCCAGCAGCCACCGAACTGGGGGCGGGCCTGAAGCTTTCTTT. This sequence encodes CASSHRTGGGPEAFF.